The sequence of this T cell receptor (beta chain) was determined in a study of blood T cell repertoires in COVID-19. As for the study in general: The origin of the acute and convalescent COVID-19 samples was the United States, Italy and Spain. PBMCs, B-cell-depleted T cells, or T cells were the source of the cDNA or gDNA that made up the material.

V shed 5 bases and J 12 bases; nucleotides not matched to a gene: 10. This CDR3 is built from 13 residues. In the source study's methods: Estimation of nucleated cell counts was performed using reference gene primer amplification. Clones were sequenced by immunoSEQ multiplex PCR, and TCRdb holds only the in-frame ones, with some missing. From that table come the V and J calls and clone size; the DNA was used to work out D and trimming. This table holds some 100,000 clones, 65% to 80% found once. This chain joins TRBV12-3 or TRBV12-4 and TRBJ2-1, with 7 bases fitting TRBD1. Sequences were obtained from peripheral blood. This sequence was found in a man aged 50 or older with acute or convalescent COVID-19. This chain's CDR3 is CASSKEWDRGQFF. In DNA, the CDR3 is TGTGCCAGCAGTAAAGAATGGGACAGAGGGCAGTTCTTC.